The 8 T cell receptor beta chains below were found in one sample sequenced in a study of cytomegalovirus exposure and HLA in healthy donors. The PCR used 60 Vbeta and 13 Jbeta primers. Clones were read by immunoSEQ multiplex PCR, and TCRdb kept only the in-frame ones, dropping some. The sample consists of 150,000 to 180,000 clones, around 79% of them appearing once. Sequencing input: PBMCs. Source of these receptors: a man aged 30 to 39 in good health and CMV-seropositive.

This clone was observed a few times. The rearrangement joins TRBV5-6 to TRBJ2-1; 7 bases are shared with TRBD2. Germline V lookup: CDR1 SGHDT, CDR2 YYEEEE. V shed 4 bases and J 6 bases; nucleotides not matched to a gene: 16. The CDR3 loop spans 17 amino acids. The CDR3 loop is CASSRNGWGGYGNEQFF. The CDR3, as DNA: TGTGCCAGCAGCCGGAACGGGTGGGGGGGATACGGCAATGAGCAGTTCTTC.

A note on this clone: The sample has other DNA sequences that encode this CDR3 too. The rearrangement uses TRBV5-6 and TRBJ2-5; D is possibly TRBD2 (6 bases). CDR3 length: 14 residues. The ends were cut back, 4 bases at V and 2 bases at J, with 12 bases in the middle. CDR1 and CDR2 (germline): SGHDT, YYEEEE. CDR3 in amino acids: CASSPRDLQETQYF. DNA for the CDR3: TGTGCCAGCAGCCCCCGGGACTTGCAAGAGACCCAGTACTTC.

This sequence joins TRBV4-1 and TRBJ2-3; no definite D call. Between the trimmed V and J ends, which lost 0 bases and 5 bases, there was a span of 3 bases. The CDR3 is 12 amino acids. Germline CDR1 is MGHRA and CDR2 is YSYEKL. The CDR3 DNA follows: TGCGCCAGCAGCCAAGACCTAGATACGCAGTATTTT. As protein: CASSQDLDTQYF.

V and J are TRBV11-3 and TRBJ2-3; D might be TRBD2 (5 bases). Between the trimmed V and J ends, which lost 0 bases and 2 bases, there was a span of 12 bases. The V gene's germline CDR1 is SGHNT and CDR2 YENEEA. The CDR3 is 16 residues long. CDR3 bases: TGTGCCAGCAGCTTAGATCGTCAGGACTCCACAGATACGCAGTATTTT. Residues: CASSLDRQDSTDTQYF.

The chain carries TRBV5-1 and TRBJ2-7, with a tentative D call TRBD2 (7 bases). V lost 6 bases and J 0 bases, leaving 16 bases between the germline ends. Germline lookup yields CDR1 SGHRS and CDR2 YFSETQ. This CDR3 is 15 amino acids long. The CDR3 DNA sequence: TGCGCCAGCAAGGACGAGGGGGGGACCTCCTACGAGCAGTACTTC. It specifies CASKDEGGTSYEQYF.

In this sample, this clone turned up a few times. The chain employs TRBV14 and TRBJ2-3, with TRBD2 identical over 7 bases. The length of the CDR3 is 18 residues. The germline V gene has CDR1 SGHDN and CDR2 FVKESK. The trim removed 1 base at V and 2 bases at J, leaving 12 bases unmatched. The CDR3 DNA is TGTGCCAGCAGCCAAGGGGGAGGGACCCCACTATACACAGATACGCAGTATTTT. Its protein product is CASSQGGGTPLYTDTQYF.

This clone was found once. This chain uses TRBV6-6 with TRBJ2-6; D remains ambiguous. The V gene's germline CDR1 is MNHNY and CDR2 SVGAGI (reference sequence). V lost 4 bases and J lost 1, with 5 bases in between. This CDR3 is 14 amino acids long. The CDR3 DNA follows: TGTGCCAGCAGTTCGGTGTCTGGGGCCAACGTCCTGACTTTC. Encoded protein: CASSSVSGANVLTF.

The chain combines TRBV14 with TRBJ2-3; no firm D call. The germline V and J ends were trimmed by 6 bases and 2 bases, with 15 bases remaining between them. Germline V lookup: CDR1 SGHDN, CDR2 FVKESK. This CDR3 region has 15 residues. The CDR3 sequence is CASSLAGYFTDTQYF. The CDR3 bases are TGTGCCAGCAGTCTCGCAGGTTACTTCACAGATACGCAGTATTTT.